The sequence of this T cell receptor beta chain was determined in a study of blood T cells in healthy people across ages. Study background: Capture via template switching afforded approximately one barcoded beta molecule per two T cells. Study-wide points: Naive CD4+ cell counts and diversity both ran higher in long-lived than in aged donors.

Points on this clonotype: What it recognizes is unknown.

Per the germline V gene, CDR1 is SQVTM and CDR2 is ANQGSEA. V was trimmed by 5 bases and J by 1 base, leaving 8 bases between them. This CDR3 is built from 12 residues. Per-sample yields of isolated PBMCs were at least 6 million. The authors ran a second PCR of about 6 to 11 cycles using a sample-barcoded 5' primer and a J-beta primer mix. From the 5' RACE reads, TCRdb called clonotypes with MiXCR, one entry per CDR3 protein. The sample has hundreds of thousands of distinct CDR3 sequences, approximately 53% seen once. The chain employs TRBV29-1 and TRBJ2-5; D perhaps matches TRBD2 (5 bases). The receptor was derived from a man in his forties or fifties in good health. The sequenced sample consisted of blood. The CDR3 region is CSVRGCQETQYF. CDR3 coding DNA: TGCAGCGTTCGGGGATGCCAAGAGACCCAGTACTTC.